This is a list of T cell receptor beta chains from one sample in a study of cytomegalovirus exposure and HLA in healthy donors. Method: immunoSEQ multiplex PCR; TCRdb's copy keeps in-frame clones and lacks some. The sample lists some 130,000 clones, approximately 80% occurring once. Source material: PBMCs. The receptor set was obtained from a male donor in good health and CMV-seronegative. Both conserved end residues are part of each CDR3. Fields, in order: clone size, D gene, J gene, V gene, CDR3 DNA, CDR3 protein. The D gene is left open where the match is weak. Part of the rows lack a size; the others show once, few, many or a class for expanded clones.

abundance: .
d_gene: .
j_gene: TRBJ2-2
v_gene: TRBV10-3
CDR3nt: TGTGCCATCAGTGAGGAGGGGGCGAACACCGGGGAGCTGTTTTTT
CDR3aa: CAISEEGANTGELFF

abundance: .
d_gene: .
j_gene: TRBJ2-3
v_gene: TRBV5-4
CDR3nt: TGTGCCAGCAGCTTGGTTCGGCCAGGGACTAGCACAGATACGCAGTATTTT
CDR3aa: CASSLVRPGTSTDTQYF

abundance: .
d_gene: .
j_gene: TRBJ2-3
v_gene: TRBV13
CDR3nt: TGTGCCAGCAGCCCCAGACAAGATAGCACAGATACGCAGTATTTT
CDR3aa: CASSPRQDSTDTQYF

abundance: .
d_gene: TRBD1
j_gene: TRBJ2-5
v_gene: TRBV11-2
CDR3nt: TGTGCCAGCAGACCCCTTCCCGGGACAGGGATCCAAGAGACCCAGTACTTC
CDR3aa: CASRPLPGTGIQETQYF

abundance: .
d_gene: .
j_gene: TRBJ2-7
v_gene: TRBV30
CDR3nt: TGTGCCTGGAGTCTTTTGGGGGCGCGCGGCGAGCAGTACTTC
CDR3aa: CAWSLLGARGEQYF

abundance: few
d_gene: TRBD1
j_gene: TRBJ2-2
v_gene: TRBV6-5
CDR3nt: TGTGCCAGCAGTTCCCACCGGGACAGTCCTTTT
CDR3aa: CASSSHRDSPF

abundance: few
d_gene: TRBD1
j_gene: TRBJ1-5
v_gene: TRBV7-2
CDR3nt: TGTGCCAGCACCAGTGACAGGGCACAGCCCCAGCATTTT
CDR3aa: CASTSDRAQPQHF

abundance: few
d_gene: .
j_gene: TRBJ1-1
v_gene: TRBV6-1
CDR3nt: TGTGCCAGCAGTGAAGCCCCCAGGGATAATGAAGCTTTCTTT
CDR3aa: CASSEAPRDNEAFF

abundance: .
d_gene: TRBD2
j_gene: TRBJ2-7
v_gene: TRBV19
CDR3nt: TGTGCCAGTAGTTTCCCCTCGACTAGCGGGGTCTCCTACGAGCAGTACTTC
CDR3aa: CASSFPSTSGVSYEQYF

abundance: few
d_gene: .
j_gene: TRBJ2-7
v_gene: TRBV28
CDR3nt: TGTGCCAGCAGTGGTAACATACCCTACGAGCAGTACTTC
CDR3aa: CASSGNIPYEQYF

abundance: .
d_gene: .
j_gene: TRBJ2-7
v_gene: TRBV19
CDR3nt: TGTGCCAGTAGTATGCCGCTTGAGGGGGACACCTACGAGCAGTACTTC
CDR3aa: CASSMPLEGDTYEQYF

abundance: .
d_gene: .
j_gene: TRBJ1-1
v_gene: TRBV7-2
CDR3nt: TGTGCCAGCAGCTTAGTTTCGTTTTCGAACACTGAAGCTTTCTTT
CDR3aa: CASSLVSFSNTEAFF

abundance: .
d_gene: .
j_gene: TRBJ1-6
v_gene: TRBV10-3
CDR3nt: TGTGCCATCAGTGACCCTGGAGGGGGGGCAGGTTCACCCCTCCACTTT
CDR3aa: CAISDPGGGAGSPLHF

abundance: .
d_gene: .
j_gene: TRBJ2-7
v_gene: TRBV18
CDR3nt: TGTGCCAGCTCACCACCGTGGCAGGGAGGACCCCACGAGCAGTACTTC
CDR3aa: CASSPPWQGGPHEQYF

abundance: .
d_gene: .
j_gene: TRBJ2-3
v_gene: TRBV5-1
CDR3nt: TGCGCCAGCAGCTTGATCTCCGGGGGTGAAGATACGCAGTATTTT
CDR3aa: CASSLISGGEDTQYF